This TCR beta chain was documented in a study of blood T cell repertoires in COVID-19 (dated by TCRdb to the early 2020s). Describing the broader study: Samples covering the acute and convalescent phases of COVID-19 were provided by collaborators in the United States, Italy and Spain. The prospective study material was composed of cDNA or gDNA derived from T cells, B-cell-depleted T cells, or PBMCs. The dataset comprised deeply sampled blood TCRbeta repertoires from subjects exposed to, actively infected with, or recovered from COVID-19. The repertoires were released in a freely available public database intended as a resource for research on the immune response to SARS-CoV-2. Samples were obtained from the ongoing ImmuneRACE study (first 160 participants) and from 1,254 subjects provided by 6 global collaborators. A de-identified subject ID, COVID-19 status, age in years and sex were almost always included in the sample metadata. Where available, HLA class I and class II types were obtained from metadata supplied by the sample provider rather than from assay-based typing.

As concerns this clone: The antigen this receptor binds is unknown. The sample holds no much larger clone one base away, and base qualities are not on file.

The trim is 6 bases for V and 0 bases for J, with a gap of 15 bases between the germline ends. In the germline V gene, CDR1 corresponds to MDHEN and CDR2 to SYDVKM. Including cysteine and phenylalanine, the CDR3 has 15 amino acids. The CDR3 DNA has 45 bases and is translated from base 1. A second Seattle source provided samples from volunteer blood donors who had recovered from COVID-19. The collaborating institutions used their own protocols to collect whole blood in K2EDTA tubes. Collaborator samples were shipped for TCRbeta analysis as frozen whole blood, isolated PBMCs, or DNA extracted from either sample type. Results and caveats for the whole study, not just this receptor: The amount of clinical and demographic metadata varied by source and participant and was provided uncurated.

TCRbeta CDR3 regions were amplified from genomic DNA by means of the immunoSEQ Assay, a bias-controlled multiplex PCR. The study's processing was this. Within the assay, amplification of reference gene primers was used to estimate how many nucleated cells each sample contained. Sequence reads were collapsed and filtered to measure the absolute abundance of every unique TCRbeta CDR3 rearrangement. For each sample, productive Simpson clonality was calculated as the square root of Simpson's diversity index across productive rearrangements. This is the immuneACCESS table as TCRdb keeps it, with only in-frame sequences that have V and J called. A part of the clones is gone; compared with another copy, unresolved V genes explain less than half, and the rest is unexplained. D and trimming were read from the DNA, whereas the V and J calls and clone size are those reported in that table. This sample lists 200,000 to 300,000 clones; approximately 84% were detected once. The top ten clones comprise around 2.9% of the sample.

The receptor was isolated from a woman in her twenties or thirties who had recovered from COVID-19. The sample taken for sequencing was peripheral blood. Recombination linked TRBV28 to TRBJ2-7; TRBD2 could be the D gene, as 5 bases match. The DNA reads as follows: TGTGCCAGCAGCACGCCTAGCTCCAGCTCCTACGAGCAGTACTTC. Translation gives CASSTPSSSSYEQYF.